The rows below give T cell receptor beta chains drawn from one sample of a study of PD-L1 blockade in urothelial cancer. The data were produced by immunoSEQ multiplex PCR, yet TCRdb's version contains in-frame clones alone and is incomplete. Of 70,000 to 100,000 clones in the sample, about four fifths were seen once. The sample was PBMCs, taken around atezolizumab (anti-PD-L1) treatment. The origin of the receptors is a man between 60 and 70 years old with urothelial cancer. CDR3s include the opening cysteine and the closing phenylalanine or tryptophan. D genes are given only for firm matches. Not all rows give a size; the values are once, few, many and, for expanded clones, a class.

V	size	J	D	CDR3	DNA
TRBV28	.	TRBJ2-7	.	CASSLDSSYEQYF	TGTGCCAGCAGTTTAGACAGCTCCTACGAGCAGTACTTC
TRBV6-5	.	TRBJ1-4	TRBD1	CASTRTGGVEKLFF	TGTGCCAGCACCCGGACAGGGGGTGTTGAAAAACTGTTTTTT
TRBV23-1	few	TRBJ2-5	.	CASSLLQETQYF	TGCGCCAGCAGTCTCCTCCAAGAGACCCAGTACTTC
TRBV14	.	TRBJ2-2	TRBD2	CASSPRREAGTGELFF	TGTGCCAGCAGCCCACGGCGGGAGGCTGGTACCGGGGAGCTGTTTTTT
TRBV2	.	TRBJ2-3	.	CASSEDRGPPTDTQYF	TGTGCCAGCAGTGAAGATCGGGGTCCCCCCACAGATACGCAGTATTTT
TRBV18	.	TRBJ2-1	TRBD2	CASSGLAGERNEQFF	TGTGCCAGCTCAGGCCTAGCGGGCGAGAGGAATGAGCAGTTCTTC
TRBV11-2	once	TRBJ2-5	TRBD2	CASSPRGGFETQYF	TGTGCCAGCAGTCCTCGGGGGGGCTTCGAGACCCAGTACTTC
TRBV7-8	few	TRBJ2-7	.	CASSLVPLVSGESSYEQYF	TGTGCCAGCAGCTTAGTCCCACTAGTTTCAGGGGAATCCTCCTACGAGCAGTACTTC
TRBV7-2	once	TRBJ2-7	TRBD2	CASSPRVAGAYEQYF	TGTGCCAGCAGCCCTCGGGTAGCGGGTGCCTACGAGCAGTACTTC
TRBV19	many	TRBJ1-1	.	CASSPRQNTEAFF	TGTGCCAGTAGTCCAAGACAGAACACTGAAGCTTTCTTT
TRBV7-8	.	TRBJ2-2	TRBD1	CASSPRTGGNTGELFF	TGTGCCAGCAGCCCAAGGACAGGGGGTAACACCGGGGAGCTGTTTTTT
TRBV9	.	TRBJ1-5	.	CASSAAEGQPQHF	TGTGCCAGCAGCGCAGCGGAGGGCCAGCCCCAGCATTTT
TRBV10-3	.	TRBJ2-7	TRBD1	CAITALSDRPPYEQYF	TGTGCCATCACTGCCCTTTCGGACAGGCCCCCCTACGAGCAGTACTTC
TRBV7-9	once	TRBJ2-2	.	CASSLGRGTGELFF	TGTGCCAGCAGCTTAGGGAGGGGCACCGGGGAGCTGTTTTTT
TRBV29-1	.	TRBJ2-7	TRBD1	CSVVGTGGIEQYF	TGCAGCGTTGTAGGGACAGGGGGTATCGAGCAGTACTTC
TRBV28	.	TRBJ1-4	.	CASSHPGGNEKLFF	TGTGCCAGCAGCCACCCGGGGGGCAATGAAAAACTGTTTTTT
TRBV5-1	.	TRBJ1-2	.	CASSGGQGAYTF	TGCGCCAGCAGCGGGGGACAAGGAGCCTACACCTTC
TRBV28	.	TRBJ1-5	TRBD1	CASSWGQGVQPQHF	TGTGCCAGCAGTTGGGGACAGGGGGTTCAGCCCCAGCATTTT
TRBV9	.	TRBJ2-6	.	CASSVDSGSSGANVLTF	TGTGCCAGCAGCGTAGACAGCGGGTCCTCTGGGGCCAACGTCCTGACTTTC
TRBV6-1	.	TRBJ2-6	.	CASRLISGANVLTF	TGTGCCAGCAGACTCATTTCTGGGGCCAACGTCCTGACTTTC
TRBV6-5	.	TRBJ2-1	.	CASSRGNNEQFF	TGTGCCAGCTCCAGGGGAAACAATGAGCAGTTCTTC
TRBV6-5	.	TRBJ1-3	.	CASSYSSAGNTIYF	TGTGCCAGCAGTTACTCGAGTGCGGGAAACACCATATATTTT
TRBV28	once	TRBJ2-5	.	CASSFRGSETQYF	TGTGCCAGCAGTTTTCGAGGGTCGGAGACCCAGTACTTC
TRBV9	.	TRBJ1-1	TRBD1	CASSVDTGGTEAFF	TGTGCCAGCAGCGTAGACACAGGGGGTACTGAAGCTTTCTTT
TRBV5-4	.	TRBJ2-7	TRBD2	CASSHTSGSYEQYF	TGCGCCAGCAGCCATACTAGCGGCTCCTACGAGCAGTACTTC
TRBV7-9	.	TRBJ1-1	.	CASSTTGFTEAFF	TGTGCCAGCAGCACCACAGGGTTCACTGAAGCTTTCTTT
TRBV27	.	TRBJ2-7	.	CASSWTAAHEQYF	TGTGCCAGCAGTTGGACAGCTGCCCACGAGCAGTACTTC
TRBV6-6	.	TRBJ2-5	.	CASSYLAGEETQYF	TGTGCCAGCAGTTACCTGGCAGGGGAAGAGACCCAGTACTTC
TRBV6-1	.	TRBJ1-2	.	CASSFGQSLNYGYTF	TGTGCCAGCAGTTTTGGACAGAGTCTTAACTATGGCTACACCTTC
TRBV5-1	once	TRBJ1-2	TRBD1	CASSPEGGAGGYTF	TGCGCCAGCAGCCCGGAAGGGGGCGCAGGTGGCTACACCTTC
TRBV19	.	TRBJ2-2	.	CASSITSSTGELFF	TGTGCCAGTAGTATTACTAGTTCGACCGGGGAGCTGTTTTTT